Here is one TCR beta chain with its context. The specificity of this receptor is unknown. Base qualities are not provided; no much larger clone lies one nucleotide away. Amplification of TCR beta CDR3 regions was carried out from RNA transcripts. For the first round of RT-PCR on the TCR CDR3, the HTBI primer set was used together with the Qiagen OneStep RT-PCR kit. A second multiplex PCR round built the libraries, followed by size selection and purification. Libraries were sequenced paired-end with 100 bp reads on an Illumina HiSeq2000. The study's own analysis went as follows. Raw data were processed with SOAPnuke, discarding reads with adapters, uncalled bases, mean Phred below 15, or no exact constant-primer or identifier match. COPE v1.2.5 was used to merge the high-quality paired reads, and each unique nucleotide sequence was defined as a clonotype. MiTCR v1.1 was used to align clonotypes to the IMGT TRBV, TRBD and TRBJ reference segments. Analysis was restricted to V-J combinations with a frequency above 0.0001, which covered about 99% of repertoires. The TCS score was defined as the ratio of F50 (clonal expansion) to E x V (chaos), calculated using BLOSUM62-based TCRdist between CDR3 peptides within each V-J. Welch's t-statistics and random forest reduced fewer than 550 V-J features to 10 to 15, which were used in a naive Bayes classifier (R e1071). TCRdb itself trimmed the public reads at Q25 with fastp, ran MiXCR and retained productive beta chains. Entries that share a CDR3 protein sequence are merged under the most common genes and DNA. What appears here as the V and J calls and clone size reflects TCRdb's work, not the paper's. Present in this sample are a few hundred thousand distinct CDR3 sequences, around a sixth of which were seen just once. The ten largest clones represent 28% of the sample.

The hyperthyroidism patients were between 18 and 65 years old and newly diagnosed, with a disease duration of less than 2 months. Exclusion was applied to patients with uncontrolled infections, other autoimmune diseases, pregnancy or lactation. Diagnoses were based on clinical symptoms, serum thyroxine and TRAb, thyroid ultrasound and orbital computed tomography. For progressor patients, blood was drawn at the first diagnosis of hyperthyroidism, before any ophthalmopathy symptoms had appeared. PBMCs were isolated from 7.5 to 10 ml of fresh peripheral blood by Ficoll-Paque density gradient centrifugation. Progressor patients were defined as those initially diagnosed with Graves' hyperthyroidism in whom ophthalmopathy developed during follow-up. Total RNA was extracted with Trizol reagent, and quality was checked on an Agilent 2100 Bioanalyzer. The junction carries 7 bases between V and J, which are trimmed by 1 base and 0 bases respectively. The CDR3 runs 14 amino acids, cysteine and phenylalanine included. The kept DNA is CDR3 alone, 42 bases in frame from the first base. CDR1 and CDR2 were assigned from the germline V gene as KGHSH and LQKENI.

The data were taken from a study of T cells in Graves' hyperthyroidism and ophthalmopathy (dated 2019 in TCRdb). Looking at the study overall: Peripheral blood was sampled at the time of initial diagnosis, prior to any treatment. To identify TCR V-J signatures that set the groups apart, the researchers used a discovery cohort of 100 patients, made up of roughly 40 with Graves' ophthalmopathy and some 58 with stable Graves' hyperthyroidism. Whether ophthalmopathy could be predicted prospectively was tested in an independent validation cohort made up of some 20 hyperthyroidism patients plus 17 patients who later progressed to ophthalmopathy. The 90 to 100 discovery patients were randomly divided into training and test sets at a 7:3 ratio. Thyroid tissue and blood T-cell repertoires from about 6 Graves' hyperthyroidism patients were also compared in the study. Following sampling, methimazole starting at 30 mg daily was given to hyperthyroidism patients, and high-dose intravenous methylprednisolone was given to ophthalmopathy patients. The paper reports TCR Vbeta CDR3 sequencing of roughly 140 peripheral blood samples: around 45 ophthalmopathy, under 80 hyperthyroidism and around 17 progressor patients. Study-level results and caveats: In validation, the model predicted progression to ophthalmopathy with around 71% sensitivity and around 72% specificity, a median of around six months before onset. In cross-validation, a model built on a 13 V-J signature told ophthalmopathy apart from stable hyperthyroidism with under 90% sensitivity and about 81% specificity, and in testing the same model reached 80%/75%. Most expanded thyroid clonotypes (frequency above 0.001) were also found in blood, which suggests that blood repertoires may mirror thyroid immune responses. No statistical method was used to set the sample size in advance, and investigators knew the group allocation.

The sequence joins TRBV18 to TRBJ2-7; possibly the D gene is TRBD1, per 5 matching bases. Sequenced: blood. The sequence was obtained from a woman younger than 35 with Graves' hyperthyroidism that later progressed to Graves' ophthalmopathy. The DNA is TGTGCCAGCTCACCACTTGACAGCTCCTACGAGCAGTACTTC. Its amino acids are CASSPLDSSYEQYF.